This T cell receptor (beta chain) was sequenced during a study of T cells in Graves' hyperthyroidism and ophthalmopathy. With respect to this clonotype: Given a much more abundant clone one base away, this may be a read error.

V shed 6 bases and J shed 2 bases, with 2 bases lying between them. The CDR3 covers 12 residues. RNA transcripts gave rise to amplified TCR beta CDR3 regions. The TCR CDR3 first-round RT-PCR relied on the HTBI primer set. TCRdb re-called the multiplex PCR reads with MiXCR, one entry per CDR3 protein. The data show approximately 600,000 distinct CDR3 sequences, with less than 25% seen just once and 30% to 40% held by the top ten. The sample taken for sequencing was blood. This chain links TRBV12-3 or TRBV12-4 with TRBJ2-6; the D is unclear. This clonotype was sampled from a man aged 25 to 40 with Graves' ophthalmopathy. In DNA, the CDR3 is TGTGCCAGCAGAACTGGGGCCAACGTCCTGACTTTC. Translating gives CASRTGANVLTF.